This T cell receptor beta chain is from a study of T cell responses to AZD1222 COVID-19 vaccine. In germline, CDR1 is SGHRS, CDR2 YFSETQ. CDR3 size: 14 residues. V dropped 3 bases and J dropped 5 bases, with 11 bases sitting between them. The repertoire was sequenced with immunoSEQ multiplex PCR; TCRdb's copy has only in-frame clones and lacks some. The data show some 150,000 clones, approximately 86% seen once. The sequence came from an adult who received the AZD1222 COVID-19 vaccine. The V gene is TRBV5-1, the J gene TRBJ1-4, with TRBD1 as a possible D gene (5 bases). The starting material was peripheral blood, obtained 28 days after the second AZD1222 dose. The CDR3 loop reads CASSWQGENEKLFF. CDR3 DNA: TGCGCCAGCAGCTGGCAGGGAGAAAATGAAAAACTGTTTTTT.